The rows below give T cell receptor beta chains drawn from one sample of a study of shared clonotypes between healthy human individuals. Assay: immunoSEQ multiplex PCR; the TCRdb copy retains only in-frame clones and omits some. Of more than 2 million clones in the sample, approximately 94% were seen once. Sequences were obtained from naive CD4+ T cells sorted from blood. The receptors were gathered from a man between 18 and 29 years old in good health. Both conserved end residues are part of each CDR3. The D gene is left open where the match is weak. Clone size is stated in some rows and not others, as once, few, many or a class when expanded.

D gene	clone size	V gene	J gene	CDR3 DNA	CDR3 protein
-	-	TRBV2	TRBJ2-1	TGTGCCAGCAGCGCCATGGTAGTGAGCTCCTACAATGAGCAGTTCTTC	CASSAMVVSSYNEQFF
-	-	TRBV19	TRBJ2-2	TGTGCCAGTAGTATGGGTAGGGACCTCACCGGGGAGCTGTTTTTT	CASSMGRDLTGELFF
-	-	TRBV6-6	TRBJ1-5	TGTGCCAGCAGCCCGGACTCAACCGAACAGCCCCAGCATTTT	CASSPDSTEQPQHF
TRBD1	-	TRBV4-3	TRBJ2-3	TGCGCCAGCAGCCCCACGTTACCGGGACAGGGCACAGATACGCAGTATTTT	CASSPTLPGQGTDTQYF
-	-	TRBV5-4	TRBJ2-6	TGTGCCAGCAGCCCCAGATCGAGTCACTCGGGGTCCTCTGGGGCCAACGTCCTGACTTTC	CASSPRSSHSGSSGANVLTF
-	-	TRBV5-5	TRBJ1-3	TGTGCCAGCAGCTTGGATCGGGGGCCCAGCTCTGGAAACACCATATATTTT	CASSLDRGPSSGNTIYF
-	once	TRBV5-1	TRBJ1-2	TGCGCCAGCAGCTTGCCACAGACAGGCTATGGCTACACCTTC	CASSLPQTGYGYTF
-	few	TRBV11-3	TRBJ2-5	TGTGCCAGCAGTCAAGGGACATCGTTTTGGGAGACCCAGTACTTC	CASSQGTSFWETQYF
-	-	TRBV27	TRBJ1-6	TGTGCCAGCAGTTTTGAAGATAAGGGATCACCCCTCCACTTT	CASSFEDKGSPLHF
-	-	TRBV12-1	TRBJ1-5	TGTGCCAGCAGCCCAAGACAGGGACCAGTCAATCAGCCCCAGCATTTT	CASSPRQGPVNQPQHF
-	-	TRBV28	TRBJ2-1	TGTGCCAGCAGGAAAGGTGGGAGCTCCTACAATGAGCAGTTCTTC	CASRKGGSSYNEQFF
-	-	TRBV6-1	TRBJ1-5	TGTGCCAGCACTCAAAATTCAGGGGCCCAGCATTTT	CASTQNSGAQHF
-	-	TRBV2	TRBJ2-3	TGTGCCAGCCGCCGGGCCCTCACAGATACGCAGTATTTT	CASRRALTDTQYF
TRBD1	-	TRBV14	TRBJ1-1	TGTGCCAGCAGCCAGAGGGGGCGGTGGACTGAAGCTTTCTTT	CASSQRGRWTEAFF
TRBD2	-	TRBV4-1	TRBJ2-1	TGCGCCAGCAGCCAAGATATAAGCGGGAGAAGCAATGAGCAGTTCTTC	CASSQDISGRSNEQFF
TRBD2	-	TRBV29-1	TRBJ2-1	TGCAGCGTTGTAGCGGGAGGGTACAATGAGCAGTTCTTC	CSVVAGGYNEQFF
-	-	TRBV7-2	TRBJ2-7	TGTGCCAGCAGCTTAGGGGGGGCTGGGAGCTACGAGCAGTACTTC	CASSLGGAGSYEQYF
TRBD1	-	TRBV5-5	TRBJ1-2	TGTGCCAGCAGCTTGGACCCCCAGGGGGCGGGTGGCTACACCTTC	CASSLDPQGAGGYTF
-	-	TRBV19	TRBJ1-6	TGTGCCAGTAGTAGGGCAGGGGAGGTTTCACCCCTCCACTTT	CASSRAGEVSPLHF
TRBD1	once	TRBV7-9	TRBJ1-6	TGTGCCAGCAGCGCCCGGACAGGGGGAAATTCACCCCTCCACTTT	CASSARTGGNSPLHF
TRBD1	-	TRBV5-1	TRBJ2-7	TGCGCCAGCACCGGGACAGGGGCTTCCTACGAGCAGTACTTC	CASTGTGASYEQYF
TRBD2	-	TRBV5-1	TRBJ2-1	TGCGCCAGCAGCCTACTAGCGGGGGGATACAATGAGCAGTTCTTC	CASSLLAGGYNEQFF
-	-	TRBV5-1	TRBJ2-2	TGCGCCAGCAGCCCGATACAGGTCTTGAACACCGGGGAGCTGTTTTTT	CASSPIQVLNTGELFF
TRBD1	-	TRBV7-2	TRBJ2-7	TGTGCCAGCAGCTTAGATGTGTCGGGGACAGGGGCTGGAGCCTACGAGCAGTACTTC	CASSLDVSGTGAGAYEQYF
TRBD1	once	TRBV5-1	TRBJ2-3	TGCGCCAGCAGCTTACAGGGGGCATCCGATACGCAGTATTTT	CASSLQGASDTQYF
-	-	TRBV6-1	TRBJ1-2	TGTGCCAGCAGTGACGGGTCCTATGGCTACACCTTC	CASSDGSYGYTF
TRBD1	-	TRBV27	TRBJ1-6	TGTGCCAGCAGTCCGAGCGACAGGGGTACATATTCACCCCTCCACTTT	CASSPSDRGTYSPLHF
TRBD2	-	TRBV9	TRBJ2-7	TGTGCCAGCAGTGCAAGCGGGAGTTACGAGCAGTACTTC	CASSASGSYEQYF
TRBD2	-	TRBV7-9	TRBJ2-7	TGTGCCAGCAGCTCGAGATCTAGCGGACCATACGAGCAGTACTTC	CASSSRSSGPYEQYF
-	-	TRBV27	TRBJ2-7	TGTGCCAGCAGTTTAGGGACACCCAACGAGCAGTACTTC	CASSLGTPNEQYF
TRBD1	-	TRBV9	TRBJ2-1	TGTGCCAGCAGCAGGGACAGTTCCTACAATGAGCAGTTCTTC	CASSRDSSYNEQFF
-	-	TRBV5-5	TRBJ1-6	TGTGCCAGCAGCTTCGGGGGCAATTCACCCCTCCACTTT	CASSFGGNSPLHF
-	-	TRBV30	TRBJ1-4	TGTGCCTGGAGTATGGTCAATGAAAAACTGTTTTTT	CAWSMVNEKLFF
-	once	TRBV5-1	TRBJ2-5	TGCGCCAGCAGCTTGGGTTCGTCCCTGACTGAGACCCAGTACTTC	CASSLGSSLTETQYF
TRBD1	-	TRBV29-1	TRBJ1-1	TGCAGCGTTTTTGACAGGGGGAGGGGTGAAGCTTTCTTT	CSVFDRGRGEAFF
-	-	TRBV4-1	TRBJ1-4	TGCGCCAGCAGCGCCGGGGCTAGCGGGGACAATGAAAAACTGTTTTTT	CASSAGASGDNEKLFF
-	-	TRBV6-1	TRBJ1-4	TGTGCCAGCAGTACCCCCCGTTCAACTAATGAAAAACTGTTTTTT	CASSTPRSTNEKLFF
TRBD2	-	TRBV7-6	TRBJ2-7	TGTGCCAGCAGCTTGGAACCCGGACTAGCGGGCGACGAGCAGTACTTC	CASSLEPGLAGDEQYF
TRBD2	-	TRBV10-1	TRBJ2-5	TGCGCCAGCAGTGAGTCAGTAGCAGGGCGGGAGGAGACCCAGTACTTC	CASSESVAGREETQYF
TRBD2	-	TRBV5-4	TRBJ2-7	TGTGCCAGCAGTTCCGGAGGGTCTAGCGGGAGTAGGGAGCAGTACTTC	CASSSGGSSGSREQYF
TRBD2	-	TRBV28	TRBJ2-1	TGTGCCAGCAGTTATTCCGGGGGGACCATCAATGAGCAGTTCTTC	CASSYSGGTINEQFF
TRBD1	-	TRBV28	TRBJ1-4	TGTGCCAGCAGTGTCCCGGGACAGATTAATGAAAAACTGTTTTTT	CASSVPGQINEKLFF
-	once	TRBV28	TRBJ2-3	TGTGCCAGCAGTTTAGGGGGATTTAGCACAGATACGCAGTATTTT	CASSLGGFSTDTQYF
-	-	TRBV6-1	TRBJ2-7	TGTGCCAGCCAGAACTACGAGCAGTACTTC	CASQNYEQYF
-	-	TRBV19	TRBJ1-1	TGTGCCAGTAGGGGGAGGGAGTGGGCAGGAACTGAAGCTTTCTTT	CASRGREWAGTEAFF
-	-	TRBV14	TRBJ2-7	TGTGCCAGCAGCCCCGGGCCCTACGAGCAGTACTTC	CASSPGPYEQYF
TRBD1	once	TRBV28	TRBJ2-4	TGTGCCAGCACCCCCGACAGGGGGAGGTCCAAAAACATTCAGTACTTC	CASTPDRGRSKNIQYF
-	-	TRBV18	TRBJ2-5	TGTGCCAGCTCACCAAATGAAGAGACCCAGTACTTC	CASSPNEETQYF
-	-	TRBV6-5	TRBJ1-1	TGTGCCAGCAGCGCGACGGGGGTAAATGAAGCTTTCTTT	CASSATGVNEAFF
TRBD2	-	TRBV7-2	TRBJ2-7	TGTGCCAGCAGCACAAAGGCGGGGGGGCTCTACGAGCAGTACTTC	CASSTKAGGLYEQYF
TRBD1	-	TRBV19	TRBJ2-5	TGTGCCAGTAGTCCACCGGGACAGGGAGATGAGACCCAGTACTTC	CASSPPGQGDETQYF
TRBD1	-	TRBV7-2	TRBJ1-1	TGTGCCAGCAGCCCCCAGGGGGGCGCGAACACTGAAGCTTTCTTT	CASSPQGGANTEAFF